Listed below are T cell receptor beta chains from one sample, sequenced in a study of blood T cell repertoires in COVID-19. Using immunoSEQ multiplex PCR, the repertoire was profiled, and TCRdb retains in-frame clones only, with some absent. The repertoire holds 13,000 to 15,000 clones, with roughly 92% as singletons. Sequencing input: peripheral blood. The receptors here all came from a human donor with active COVID-19. The donor label of this sample is uncertain. Both conserved end residues are part of each CDR3. Fields, in order: clone size, J gene, D gene, V gene, CDR3 DNA, CDR3 protein. A D gene is named only where the DNA matches it firmly. Where a row states a size, it is once, few, many or the class of an expanded clone; other rows omit it.

- | TRBJ2-4 | - | TRBV11-2 | TGTGCCAGCAGCCCCTACCTCGTCCGGGTTCAGTACTTC | CASSPYLVRVQYF
- | TRBJ2-7 | - | TRBV19 | TGTGCCAGTAGTATCGCTTCATCGGGAGCCCGGAGCTCCTACGAGCAGTACTTC | CASSIASSGARSSYEQYF
- | TRBJ2-2 | TRBD2 | TRBV28 | TGTGCCAGCAGCTACTCAGGGACTAGCACCGGGGAGCTGTTTTTT | CASSYSGTSTGELFF
- | TRBJ2-4 | TRBD1 | TRBV5-1 | TGCGCCAGCAGCCCGGGGACAGGGTGGGACATTCAGTACTTC | CASSPGTGWDIQYF
- | TRBJ1-3 | - | TRBV9 | TGTGCCAGCAGCGTAGAGCTCAGGGGAATCAACACCATATATTTT | CASSVELRGINTIYF
- | TRBJ2-7 | TRBD2 | TRBV5-1 | TGCGCCAGCAGCTCGGGCGCCGGGACTAGCGACGAGCAGTACTTC | CASSSGAGTSDEQYF
- | TRBJ2-2 | TRBD1 | TRBV11-3 | TGTGCCAGCAGCCAACAGGGGGCAAGAGAGCTGTTTTTT | CASSQQGARELFF
- | TRBJ2-2 | - | TRBV7-2 | TGTGCCAGCAGCTTTAGGACAATGAACACCGGGGAGCTGTTTTTT | CASSFRTMNTGELFF
- | TRBJ2-5 | TRBD1 | TRBV5-1 | TGCGCCAGCAGCTACCCCCGGGACAGGCAAGAGACCCAGTACTTC | CASSYPRDRQETQYF
- | TRBJ2-3 | TRBD2 | TRBV7-2 | TGTGCCAGCAGCTCAGTAGGGACTAGCGGTAGCACAGATACGCAGTATTTT | CASSSVGTSGSTDTQYF
- | TRBJ1-5 | - | TRBV28 | TGTGCCAGCAGCAACCTGGACATATATAGCAATCAGCCCCAGCATTTT | CASSNLDIYSNQPQHF
- | TRBJ1-4 | TRBD1 | TRBV19 | TGTGCCACCGCGACAGGGGGCGCGGTGACTAATGAAAAACTGTTTTTT | CATATGGAVTNEKLFF
- | TRBJ2-5 | TRBD2 | TRBV20-1 | TGCAGCGGGGGGGAGACCCAGTACTTC | CSGGETQYF
- | TRBJ1-4 | - | TRBV5-1 | TGCGCCAGCAGCCCAACGGACAGCAGTCGGAATGAAAAACTGTTTTTT | CASSPTDSSRNEKLFF
- | TRBJ2-5 | TRBD2 | TRBV28 | TGTGCCAGCAGGTCCGGGACTAGCGGGGGGGCGGGCCAAGAGACCCAGTACTTC | CASRSGTSGGAGQETQYF
- | TRBJ2-5 | TRBD2 | TRBV6-5 | TGTGCCAGCAACTCTTGGGGGGGGCAAGAGACCCAGTACTTC | CASNSWGGQETQYF
- | TRBJ1-5 | - | TRBV28 | TGTGCCAGCAGTCCCCTCGAGGTTGGCAATCAGCCCCAGCATTTT | CASSPLEVGNQPQHF
- | TRBJ1-2 | TRBD1 | TRBV10-3 | TGTGCCATCAGGGAAGACAGGGGGAATAACTATGGCTACACCTTC | CAIREDRGNNYGYTF
- | TRBJ2-6 | - | TRBV11-2 | TGTGCCAGCAGCTTACTCTCTGGGGCCAACGTCCTGACTTTC | CASSLLSGANVLTF
- | TRBJ2-5 | TRBD1 | TRBV7-2 | TGTGCCAGCAGCTTAGGCAGGGGGGAGACCCAGTACTTC | CASSLGRGETQYF
- | TRBJ2-2 | TRBD1 | TRBV30 | TGTGCCCTGGGTCGGGACAGCTTTACCGGGGAGCTGTTTTTT | CALGRDSFTGELFF
- | TRBJ2-3 | - | TRBV4-3 | TGCGCCAGCAGCCAAGAAGGGGTAACCACTAGCACAGATACGCAGTATTTT | CASSQEGVTTSTDTQYF
- | TRBJ2-3 | TRBD2 | TRBV7-9 | TGTGCCAGCAGCTTAAGGACTAGCGGGGTCACAGATACGCAGTATTTT | CASSLRTSGVTDTQYF
- | TRBJ1-2 | TRBD1 | TRBV4-2 | TGTGCCAGCAGCCGCCTAGGGGGCGCGAATGGCTACACCTTC | CASSRLGGANGYTF
- | TRBJ2-1 | - | TRBV18 | TGTGCCAGCTCACCCGAAGCAGGGTGGCATGAGCAGTTCTTC | CASSPEAGWHEQFF
- | TRBJ1-3 | TRBD1 | TRBV6-5 | TGTGCCAGCAGCTCAACAGGGGGCAGTGGAAACACCATATATTTT | CASSSTGGSGNTIYF
- | TRBJ2-5 | - | TRBV2 | TGTGCCAGCAGTGTAGTGAAGGGCGCAGGGGAGACCCAGTACTTC | CASSVVKGAGETQYF
- | TRBJ1-4 | - | TRBV10-3 | TGTGCCATCAGTGAACAGGCCGCAACTAATGAAAAACTGTTTTTT | CAISEQAATNEKLFF
- | TRBJ1-4 | - | TRBV19 | TGTGCCAGTACCAAAGGGGGGGGGACAACTAATGAAAAACTGTTTTTT | CASTKGGGTTNEKLFF
- | TRBJ1-6 | - | TRBV5-1 | TGCGCCAGCAGCTTGGGGGGCTCAAAAAATTCACCCCTCCACTTT | CASSLGGSKNSPLHF
once | TRBJ1-1 | - | TRBV19 | TGTGCCAGTAGTTTGTCCATCAACACTGAAGCTTTCTTT | CASSLSINTEAFF
- | TRBJ2-7 | - | TRBV9 | TGTGCCAGCAGCGCCGAAGCAGAGCAGTACTTC | CASSAEAEQYF
- | TRBJ2-3 | - | TRBV11-2 | TGTGCCAGCAGCTTAGGGCGAGGGCGGGGCGCTAGCACAGATACGCAGTATTTT | CASSLGRGRGASTDTQYF
once | TRBJ2-1 | TRBD1 | TRBV3-1/TRBV3-2 | TGTGCCAGCACACCGGGACAGGGATCCCCCAATGAGCAGTTCTTC | CASTPGQGSPNEQFF
- | TRBJ2-1 | TRBD1 | TRBV28 | TGTGCCAGCAGTCCACCGGGACAGGGCAGAGAGCAGTTCTTC | CASSPPGQGREQFF
once | TRBJ2-3 | - | TRBV27 | TGTGCCAGCAGTTCAACGGAGGAAGATACGCAGTATTTT | CASSSTEEDTQYF
- | TRBJ2-5 | TRBD2 | TRBV11-3 | TGTGCCAGCAGCTCGGGACTAGCGGGACAAGAGACCCAGTACTTC | CASSSGLAGQETQYF
- | TRBJ1-4 | - | TRBV7-2 | TGTGCCAGCAGCTTGTCAGGACTTTATAATGAAAAACTGTTTTTT | CASSLSGLYNEKLFF
- | TRBJ2-7 | TRBD2 | TRBV5-1 | TGCGCCAGCAGCTTGGCCGAAGCGGGAGTTTCCTACGAGCAGTACTTC | CASSLAEAGVSYEQYF
- | TRBJ2-1 | TRBD2 | TRBV18 | TGTGCCAGCTCACCACCGACTAGCGGGAGGGTAGGTGAGCAGTTCTTC | CASSPPTSGRVGEQFF
- | TRBJ1-2 | - | TRBV6-5 | TGTGCCAGCAGTCGACAGAGGAGAGGCTATGGCTACACCTTC | CASSRQRRGYGYTF